This TCR beta chain was profiled in a study of blood T cells in healthy people across ages. The CDR3 has 19 residues. Germline lookup yields CDR1 LGHNA and CDR2 YSLEER. V lost 3 bases, J lost 5 bases, and 11 bases stayed unmatched. This clonotype has more than one count but fewer than ten. Sample-barcoded 5' priming and a J-beta primer mix drove a second PCR of 7 to 11 cycles. TCRdb processed the 5' RACE reads anew with MiXCR; each CDR3 protein has one entry. The table shows approximately 800,000 distinct CDR3 sequences, with about 47% occurring only once. The V call is TRBV4-3, the J call TRBJ2-1; 15 bases align to TRBD2. This clonotype was sampled from an elderly man in good health. The sequencing sample was made of blood. CDR3 DNA: TGCGCCAGCAGCCATTCCAGGACTAGCGGGAGGGCCAACGACAATGAGCAGTTCTTC. It codes for CASSHSRTSGRANDNEQFF.